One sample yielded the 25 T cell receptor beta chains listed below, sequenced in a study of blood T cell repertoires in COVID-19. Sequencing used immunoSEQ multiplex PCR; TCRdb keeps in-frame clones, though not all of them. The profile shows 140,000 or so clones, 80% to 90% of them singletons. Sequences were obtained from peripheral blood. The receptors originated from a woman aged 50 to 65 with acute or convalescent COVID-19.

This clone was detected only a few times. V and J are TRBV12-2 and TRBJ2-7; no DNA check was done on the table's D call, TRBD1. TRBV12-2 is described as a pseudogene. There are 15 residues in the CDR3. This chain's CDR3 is CASRKAVQGNDEQYF. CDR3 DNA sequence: TGTGCAAGTCGCAAAGCGGTACAGGGGAATGACGAGCAGTACTTC.

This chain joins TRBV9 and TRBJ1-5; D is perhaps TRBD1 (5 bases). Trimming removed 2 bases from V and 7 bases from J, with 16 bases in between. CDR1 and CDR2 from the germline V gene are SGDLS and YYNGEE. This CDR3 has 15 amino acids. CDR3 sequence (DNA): TGTGCCAGCAGCGTCGATATCTCAGGGTTGCAGCCCCAGCATTTT. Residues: CASSVDISGLQPQHF. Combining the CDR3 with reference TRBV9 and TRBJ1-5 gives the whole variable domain DSGVTQTPKHLITATGQRVTLRCSPRSGDLSVYWYQQSLDQGLQFLIQYYNGEERAKGNILERFSAQQFPDLHSELNLSSLELGDSALYFCASSVDISGLQPQHFGDGTRLSIL.

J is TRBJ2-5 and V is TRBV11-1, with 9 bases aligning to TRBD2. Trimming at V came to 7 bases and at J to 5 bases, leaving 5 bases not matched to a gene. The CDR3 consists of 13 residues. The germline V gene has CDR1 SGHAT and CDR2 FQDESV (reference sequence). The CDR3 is CASTYSGSETQYF. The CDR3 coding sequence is TGTGCCAGCACCTATAGCGGGAGTGAGACCCAGTACTTC.

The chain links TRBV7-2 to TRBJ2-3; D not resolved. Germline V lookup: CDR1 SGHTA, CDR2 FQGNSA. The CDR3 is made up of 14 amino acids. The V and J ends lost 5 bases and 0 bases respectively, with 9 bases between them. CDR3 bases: TGTGCCAGCAGCCAGTGGTCTAGCACAGATACGCAGTATTTT. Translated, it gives CASSQWSSTDTQYF.

DNA of the CDR3: TGTGCCTGGAGAACAGAAGGAGGGACTAACTATGGCTACACCTTC. Protein product: CAWRTEGGTNYGYTF. This rearrangement joins TRBV30 to TRBJ1-2; no clear D gene. This CDR3 has 15 residues. The germline gives CDR1 GTSNPN, CDR2 SVGIG (reference sequence). V was clipped by 3 bases and J by 0 bases, with 14 bases between them.

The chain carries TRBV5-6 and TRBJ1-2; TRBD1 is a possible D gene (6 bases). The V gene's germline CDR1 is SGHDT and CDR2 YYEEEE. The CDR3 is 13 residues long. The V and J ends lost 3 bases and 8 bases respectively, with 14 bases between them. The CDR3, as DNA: TGTGCCAGCAGCTGGCGGGGGGCGCCCGGCTACACCTTC. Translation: CASSWRGAPGYTF. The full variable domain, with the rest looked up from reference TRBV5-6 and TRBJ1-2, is DAGVTQSPTHLIKTRGQQVTLRCSPKSGHDTVSWYQQALGQGPQFIFQYYEEEERQRGNFPDRFSGHQFPNYSSELNVNALLLGDSALYLCASSWRGAPGYTFGSGTRLTVV.

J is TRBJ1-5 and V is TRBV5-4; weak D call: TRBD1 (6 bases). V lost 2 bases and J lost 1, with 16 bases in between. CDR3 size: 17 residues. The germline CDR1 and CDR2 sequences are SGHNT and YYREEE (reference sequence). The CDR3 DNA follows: TGTGCCAGCAGCTTCTACGAGGGGGGGGCAAGCAATCAGCCCCAGCATTTT. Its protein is CASSFYEGGASNQPQHF.

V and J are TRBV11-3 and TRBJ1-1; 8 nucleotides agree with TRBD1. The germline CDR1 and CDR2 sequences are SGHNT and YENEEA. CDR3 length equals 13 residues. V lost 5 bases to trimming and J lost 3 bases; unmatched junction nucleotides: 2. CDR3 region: CASSQGAYTEAFF. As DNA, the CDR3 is TGTGCCAGCAGCCAGGGGGCCTACACTGAAGCTTTCTTT.

CDR3 nucleotides: TGTGCCAGCAGTTTTCAGGTCCTTGCATACAATGAGCAGTTCTTC. This sequence encodes CASSFQVLAYNEQFF. This chain connects TRBV2 to TRBJ2-1; D is undetermined. V lost 5 bases and J 4 bases, leaving 15 bases between the germline ends. Germline lookup yields CDR1 SNHLY and CDR2 FYNNEI. The CDR3 runs to 15 residues.

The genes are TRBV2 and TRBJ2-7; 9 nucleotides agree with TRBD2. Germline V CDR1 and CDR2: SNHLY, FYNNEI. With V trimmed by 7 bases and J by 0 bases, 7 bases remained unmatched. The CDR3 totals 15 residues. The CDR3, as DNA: TGTGCCAGCACCCAAGCGGGAGGCCCCTCCTACGAGCAGTACTTC. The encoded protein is CASTQAGGPSYEQYF.

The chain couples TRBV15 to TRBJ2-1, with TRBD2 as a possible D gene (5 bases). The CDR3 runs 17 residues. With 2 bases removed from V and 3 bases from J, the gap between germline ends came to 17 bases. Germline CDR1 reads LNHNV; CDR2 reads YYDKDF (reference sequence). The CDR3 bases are TGTGCCACCAGCAGACGCGCACTCGGGGTTGTCTACAATGAGCAGTTCTTC. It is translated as CATSRRALGVVYNEQFF.

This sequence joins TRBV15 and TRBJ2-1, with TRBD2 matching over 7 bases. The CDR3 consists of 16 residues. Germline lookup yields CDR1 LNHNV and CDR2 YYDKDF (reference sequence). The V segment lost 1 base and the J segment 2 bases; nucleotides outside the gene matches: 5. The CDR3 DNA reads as TGTGCCACCAGCAGAGTCCCTAGCGGCCCCTACAATGAGCAGTTCTTC. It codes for CATSRVPSGPYNEQFF.

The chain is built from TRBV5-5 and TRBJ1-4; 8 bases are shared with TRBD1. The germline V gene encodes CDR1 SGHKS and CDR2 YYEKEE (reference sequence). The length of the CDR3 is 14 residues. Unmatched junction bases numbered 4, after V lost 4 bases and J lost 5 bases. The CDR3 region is CASSHDRGNEKLFF. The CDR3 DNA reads TGTGCCAGCAGCCACGACAGGGGAAATGAAAAACTGTTTTTT.

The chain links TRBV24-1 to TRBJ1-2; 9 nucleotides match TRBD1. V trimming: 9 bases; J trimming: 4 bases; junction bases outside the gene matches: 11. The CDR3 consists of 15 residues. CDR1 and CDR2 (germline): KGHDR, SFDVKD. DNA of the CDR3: TGTGCCACCGGAAACGCGGACAGGGGAATCTATGGCTACACCTTC. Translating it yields CATGNADRGIYGYTF.

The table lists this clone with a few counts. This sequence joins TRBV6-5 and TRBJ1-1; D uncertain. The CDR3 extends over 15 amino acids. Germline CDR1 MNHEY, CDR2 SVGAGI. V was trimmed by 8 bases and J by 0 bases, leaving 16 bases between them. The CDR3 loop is CASENGVYMNTEAFF. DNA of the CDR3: TGTGCCAGCGAGAACGGGGTCTACATGAACACTGAAGCTTTCTTT.

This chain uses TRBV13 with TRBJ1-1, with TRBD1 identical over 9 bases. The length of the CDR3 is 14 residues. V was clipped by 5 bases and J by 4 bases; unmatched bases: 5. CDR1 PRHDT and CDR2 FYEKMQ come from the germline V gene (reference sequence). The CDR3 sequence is CASSQTGGVTEAFF. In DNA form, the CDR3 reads TGTGCCAGCAGCCAGACAGGGGGGGTCACTGAAGCTTTCTTT.

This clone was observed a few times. The CDR3 DNA sequence: TGTGCCAGCAGTGCTTTAGCGGGAGAATTAAATGAGCAGTTCTTC. This sequence encodes CASSALAGELNEQFF. The chain links TRBV6-4 to TRBJ2-1, with 9 bases fitting TRBD2. This CDR3 comprises 15 residues. Trimming at V came to 4 bases and at J to 7 bases, leaving 8 bases not matched to a gene. Germline lookup yields CDR1 MRHNA and CDR2 SNTAGT.

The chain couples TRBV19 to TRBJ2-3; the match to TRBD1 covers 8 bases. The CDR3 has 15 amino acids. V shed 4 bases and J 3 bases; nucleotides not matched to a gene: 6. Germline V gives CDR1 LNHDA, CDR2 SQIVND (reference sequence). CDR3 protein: CASSRGRGLTDTQYF. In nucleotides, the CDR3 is TGTGCCAGTAGTAGGGGCAGGGGGCTGACAGATACGCAGTATTTT.

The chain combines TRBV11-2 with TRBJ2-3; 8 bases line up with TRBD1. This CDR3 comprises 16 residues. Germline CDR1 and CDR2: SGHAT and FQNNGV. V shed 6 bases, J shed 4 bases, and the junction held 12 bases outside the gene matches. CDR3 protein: CASSRRTGSLSDTQYF. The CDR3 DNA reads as TGTGCCAGCAGTCGCCGGACAGGGAGTTTATCAGATACGCAGTATTTT.

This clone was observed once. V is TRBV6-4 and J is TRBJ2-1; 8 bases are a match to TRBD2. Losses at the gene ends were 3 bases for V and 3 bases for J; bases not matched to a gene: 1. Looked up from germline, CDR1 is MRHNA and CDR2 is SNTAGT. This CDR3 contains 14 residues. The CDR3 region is CASSEGLGYNEQFF. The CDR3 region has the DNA TGTGCCAGCAGTGAGGGACTAGGCTACAATGAGCAGTTCTTC.

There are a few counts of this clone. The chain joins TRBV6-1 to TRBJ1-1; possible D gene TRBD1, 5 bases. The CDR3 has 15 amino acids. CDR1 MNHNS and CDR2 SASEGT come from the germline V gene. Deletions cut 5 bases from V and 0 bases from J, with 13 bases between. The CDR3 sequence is CASSFRGGLNTEAFF. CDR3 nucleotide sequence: TGTGCCAGCAGTTTTCGCGGGGGGTTGAACACTGAAGCTTTCTTT.

In DNA form, the CDR3 reads TGCGCCAGCAGCCAGGGAGAGTATAGCAATCAGCCCCAGCATTTT. It specifies CASSQGEYSNQPQHF. This chain joins TRBV4-1 and TRBJ1-5, with no clear D. CDR1 MGHRA and CDR2 YSYEKL come from the germline V gene. V lost 3 bases and J 0 bases, leaving 9 bases between the germline ends. The CDR3 has 15 residues.

For the CDR3, the DNA is TGCGCCAGCAGCAAGGGACTAGCCGGCTACACCGGGGAGCTGTTTTTT. This gives the protein CASSKGLAGYTGELFF. This sequence joins TRBV5-1 and TRBJ2-2, with 9 bases identical to TRBD2. The CDR3 extends over 16 amino acids. With V trimmed by 4 bases and J by 3 bases, 7 bases remained unmatched. Germline assignment: CDR1 SGHRS and CDR2 YFSETQ. Drawing the rest from reference TRBV5-1 and TRBJ2-2, the complete variable domain is KAGVTQTPRYLIKTRGQQVTLSCSPISGHRSVSWYQQTPGQGLQFLFEYFSETQRNKGNFPGRFSGRQFSNSRSEMNVSTLELGDSALYLCASSKGLAGYTGELFFGEGSRLTVL.

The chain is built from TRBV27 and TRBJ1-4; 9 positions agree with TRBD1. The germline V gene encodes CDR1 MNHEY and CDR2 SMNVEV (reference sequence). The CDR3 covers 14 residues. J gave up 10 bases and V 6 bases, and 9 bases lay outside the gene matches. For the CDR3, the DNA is TGTGCCAGCAGCCGGACAGGGGAATCGAGAAAACTGTTTTTT. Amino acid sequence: CASSRTGESRKLFF.

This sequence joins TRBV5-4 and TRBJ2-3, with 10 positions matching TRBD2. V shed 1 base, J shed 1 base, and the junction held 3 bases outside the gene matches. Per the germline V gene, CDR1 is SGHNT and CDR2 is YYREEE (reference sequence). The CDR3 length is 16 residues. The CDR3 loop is CASSLKREGGTDTQYF. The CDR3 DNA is TGTGCCAGCAGCTTGAAGCGGGAGGGGGGCACAGATACGCAGTATTTT.